These T cell receptor beta chains were read from a single sample in a study of blood T cell repertoires in COVID-19. Generated by immunoSEQ multiplex PCR, the TCRdb table keeps only in-frame clones and is missing some. Of 70,000 to 100,000 clones listed, roughly nine tenths are singletons. The material sequenced was peripheral blood. The receptors here all came from a man aged 55 to 70 with acute or convalescent COVID-19. Each CDR3 is given with its conserved first and last residue. Rows give clone size only sometimes, using once, few, many, or a class for an expanded clone.

TRBV5-5 | NA | 14 | CASSVTGANTEAFF
TRBV24-1 | NA | 15 | CATSDRFGGGETQYF
TRBV28 | NA | 11 | CASQVNYGYTF
TRBV19 | NA | 12 | CASSMGGTEAFF
TRBV5-1 | NA | 13 | CASSSFGGYEQYF
TRBV25-1 | NA | 14 | CASSATRGSEKLFF
TRBV18 | NA | 14 | CASSPDPGQRGGYF
TRBV28 | NA | 11 | CASTLLNEQFF
TRBV6-4 | NA | 13 | CASSDSTAGEQFF
TRBV3-1/TRBV3-2 | NA | 16 | CASSRSQGGMNTEAFF
TRBV3-1/TRBV3-2 | NA | 13 | CASSEGVLEPQHF
TRBV7-8 | NA | 17 | CASSLRRGGTPYNEQFF
TRBV11-3 | NA | 12 | CASSLQGDTQYF
TRBV28 | NA | 16 | CASSEISAGAGSPLHF
TRBV28 | NA | 13 | CASSLEARTGRDF
TRBV29-1 | NA | 13 | CSVVDSWDTEAFF
TRBV28 | NA | 21 | CASSFGLFAAARVMLYNEQFF
TRBV28 | NA | 13 | CASSQAGGDEQFF
TRBV6-5 | NA | 13 | CAAVTGGNTEAFF
TRBV10-3 | NA | 15 | CAISEISGRANEQFF
TRBV1 | NA | 18 | CTSSQDLLATDPRGTQHF
TRBV18 | NA | 13 | CASSPPGQYGYTF
TRBV19 | NA | 14 | CASSSTGGYSPLHF
TRBV30 | few | 15 | CAWSGGTGGGYEQYF
TRBV7-2 | NA | 12 | CASSLGAYEQYF
TRBV7-9 | NA | 13 | CASSLGGISEQYF
TRBV11-2 | NA | 19 | CASSVLAGGLRDLPNEQFF
TRBV2 | NA | 13 | CASGLGTRETQYF
TRBV20-1 | NA | 13 | CSASRTSRETQYF
TRBV15 | NA | 15 | CATSRDRGSSYGYTF
TRBV21-1 | NA | 13 | CASSTTGTDTQYF